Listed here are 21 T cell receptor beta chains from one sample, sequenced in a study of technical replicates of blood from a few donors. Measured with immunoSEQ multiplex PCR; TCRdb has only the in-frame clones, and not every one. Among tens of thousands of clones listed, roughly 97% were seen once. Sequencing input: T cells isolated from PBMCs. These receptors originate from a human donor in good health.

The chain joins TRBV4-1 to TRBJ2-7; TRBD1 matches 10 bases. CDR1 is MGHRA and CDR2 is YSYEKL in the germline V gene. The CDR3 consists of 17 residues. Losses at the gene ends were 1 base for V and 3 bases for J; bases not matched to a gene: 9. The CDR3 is CASSQATPGTGDYEQYF. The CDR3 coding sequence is TGCGCCAGCAGCCAAGCTACCCCCGGGACAGGGGACTACGAGCAGTACTTC.

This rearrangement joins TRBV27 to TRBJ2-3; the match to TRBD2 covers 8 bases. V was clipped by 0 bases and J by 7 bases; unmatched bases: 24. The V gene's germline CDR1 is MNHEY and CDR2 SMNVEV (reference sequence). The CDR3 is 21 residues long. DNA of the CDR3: TGTGCCAGCAGTTTATCGAACCCGGGACTAGGTACCTCTAACGCACTTAATACGCAGTATTTT. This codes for CASSLSNPGLGTSNALNTQYF.

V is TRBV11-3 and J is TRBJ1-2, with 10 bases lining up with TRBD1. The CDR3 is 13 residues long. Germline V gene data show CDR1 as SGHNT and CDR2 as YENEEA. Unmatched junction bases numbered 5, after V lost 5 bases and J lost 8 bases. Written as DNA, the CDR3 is TGTGCCAGCAGCGCAGGGACAGGGGAGGGCTACACCTTC. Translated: CASSAGTGEGYTF.

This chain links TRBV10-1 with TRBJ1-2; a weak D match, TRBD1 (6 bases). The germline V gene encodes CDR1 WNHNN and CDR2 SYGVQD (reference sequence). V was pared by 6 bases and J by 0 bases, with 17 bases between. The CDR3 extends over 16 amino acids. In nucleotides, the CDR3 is TGCGCCAGCAGACACAGGACAGTCCTAACTAACTATGGCTACACCTTC. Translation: CASRHRTVLTNYGYTF.

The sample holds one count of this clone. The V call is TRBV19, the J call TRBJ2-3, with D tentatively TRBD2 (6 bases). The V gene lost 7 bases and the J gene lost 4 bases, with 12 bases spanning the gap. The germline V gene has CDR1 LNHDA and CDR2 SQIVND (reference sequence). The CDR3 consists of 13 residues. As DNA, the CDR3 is TGTGCCAGTAACCAGGGACTTCCAGATACGCAGTATTTT. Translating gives CASNQGLPDTQYF.

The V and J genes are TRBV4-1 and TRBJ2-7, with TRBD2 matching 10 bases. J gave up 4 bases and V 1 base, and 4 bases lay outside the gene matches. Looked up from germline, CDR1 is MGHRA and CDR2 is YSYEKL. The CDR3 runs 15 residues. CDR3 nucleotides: TGCGCCAGCAGCCAAGGGTCTAGCGGGAGTTACGAGCAGTACTTC. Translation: CASSQGSSGSYEQYF.

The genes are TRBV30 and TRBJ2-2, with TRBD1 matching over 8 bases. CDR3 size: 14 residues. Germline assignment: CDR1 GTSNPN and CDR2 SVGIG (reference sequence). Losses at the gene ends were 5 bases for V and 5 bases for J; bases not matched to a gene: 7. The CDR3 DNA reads TGTGCCTGGGAGGACAGGGTTAGGACCGGGGAGCTGTTTTTT. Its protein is CAWEDRVRTGELFF.

CDR3: CASSWTGPNYGYTF. For the CDR3, the DNA is TGTGCCAGCAGTTGGACAGGTCCTAACTATGGCTACACCTTC. The chain joins TRBV2 to TRBJ1-2; TRBD1 matches 7 bases. CDR3 length: 14 residues. Germline CDR1 SNHLY, CDR2 FYNNEI. The J segment lost 0 bases and the V segment lost 5 bases, leaving 3 bases of the junction unmatched.

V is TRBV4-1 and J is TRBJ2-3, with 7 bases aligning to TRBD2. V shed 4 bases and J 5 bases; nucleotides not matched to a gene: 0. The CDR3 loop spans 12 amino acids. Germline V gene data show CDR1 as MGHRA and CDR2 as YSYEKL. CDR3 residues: CASSLAGDTQYF. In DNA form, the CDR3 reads TGCGCCAGCAGCCTAGCGGGAGATACGCAGTATTTT.

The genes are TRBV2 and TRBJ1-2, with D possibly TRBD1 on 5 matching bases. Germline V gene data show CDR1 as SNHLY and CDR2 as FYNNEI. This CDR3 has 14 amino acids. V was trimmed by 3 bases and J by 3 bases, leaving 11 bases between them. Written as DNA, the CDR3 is TGTGCCAGCAGTGAGGAGCAGGGATACTATGGCTACACCTTC. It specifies CASSEEQGYYGYTF.

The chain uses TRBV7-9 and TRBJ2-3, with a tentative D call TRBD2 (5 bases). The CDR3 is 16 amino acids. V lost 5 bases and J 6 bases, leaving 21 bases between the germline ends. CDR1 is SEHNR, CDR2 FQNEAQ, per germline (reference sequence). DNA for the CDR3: TGTGCCAGCAGCCGCGTGGAGGTGAATATTATTGATACGCAGTATTTT. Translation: CASSRVEVNIIDTQYF.

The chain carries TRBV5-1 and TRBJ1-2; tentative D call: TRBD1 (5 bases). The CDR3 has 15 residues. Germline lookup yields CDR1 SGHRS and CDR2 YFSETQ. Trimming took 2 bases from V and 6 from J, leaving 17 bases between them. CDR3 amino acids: CASSLSTGPRDGYTF. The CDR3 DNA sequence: TGCGCCAGCAGCTTAAGTACAGGTCCAAGGGATGGCTACACCTTC.

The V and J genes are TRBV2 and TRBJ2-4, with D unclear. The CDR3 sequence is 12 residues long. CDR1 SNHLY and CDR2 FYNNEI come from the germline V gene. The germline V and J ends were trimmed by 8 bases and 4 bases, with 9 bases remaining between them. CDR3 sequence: CASSRRKNIQYF. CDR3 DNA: TGTGCCAGCTCTCGGAGAAAAAACATTCAGTACTTC.

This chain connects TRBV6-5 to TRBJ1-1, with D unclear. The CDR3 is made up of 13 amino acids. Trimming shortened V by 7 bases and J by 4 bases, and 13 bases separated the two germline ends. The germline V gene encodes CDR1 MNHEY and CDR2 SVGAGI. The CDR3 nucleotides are TGTGCCAGCATCCGGGGAGATCGCACTGAAGCTTTCTTT. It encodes CASIRGDRTEAFF.

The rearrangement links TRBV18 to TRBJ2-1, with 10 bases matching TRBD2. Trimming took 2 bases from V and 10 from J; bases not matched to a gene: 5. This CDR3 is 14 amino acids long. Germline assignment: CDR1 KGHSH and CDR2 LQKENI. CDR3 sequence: CASSPNLAGDEQFF. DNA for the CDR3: TGTGCCAGCTCACCAAATCTAGCGGGAGACGAGCAGTTCTTC.

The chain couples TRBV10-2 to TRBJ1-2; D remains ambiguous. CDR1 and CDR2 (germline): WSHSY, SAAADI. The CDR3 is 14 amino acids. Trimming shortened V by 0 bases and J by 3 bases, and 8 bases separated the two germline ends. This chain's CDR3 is CASSESRADYGYTF. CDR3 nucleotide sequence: TGCGCCAGCAGTGAGTCGAGGGCAGACTATGGCTACACCTTC.

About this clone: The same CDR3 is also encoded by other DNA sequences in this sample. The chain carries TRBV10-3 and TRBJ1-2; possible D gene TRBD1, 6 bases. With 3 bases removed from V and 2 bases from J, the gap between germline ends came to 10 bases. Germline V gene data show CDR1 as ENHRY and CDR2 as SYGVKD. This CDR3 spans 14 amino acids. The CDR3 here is CAISESQGNYGYTF. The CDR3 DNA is TGTGCCATCAGTGAATCACAGGGAAACTATGGCTACACCTTC.

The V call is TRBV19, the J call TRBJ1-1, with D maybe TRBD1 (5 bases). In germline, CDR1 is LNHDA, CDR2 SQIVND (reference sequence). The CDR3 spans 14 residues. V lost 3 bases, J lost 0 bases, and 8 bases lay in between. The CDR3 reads CASSIRVLNTEAFF. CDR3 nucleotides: TGTGCCAGTAGTATCAGGGTCTTGAACACTGAAGCTTTCTTT.

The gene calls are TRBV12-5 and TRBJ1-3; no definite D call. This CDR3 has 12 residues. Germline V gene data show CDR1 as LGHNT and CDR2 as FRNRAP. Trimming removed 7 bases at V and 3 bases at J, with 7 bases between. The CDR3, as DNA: TGTGCTAGTGCAACAGATGGAAACACCATATATTTT. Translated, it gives CASATDGNTIYF.

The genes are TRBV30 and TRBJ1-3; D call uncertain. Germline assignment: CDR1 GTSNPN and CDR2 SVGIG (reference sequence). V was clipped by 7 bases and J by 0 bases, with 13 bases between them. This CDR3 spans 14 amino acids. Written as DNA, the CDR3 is TGTGCCTACACCCGGGGTAACTCTGGAAACACCATATATTTT. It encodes CAYTRGNSGNTIYF.

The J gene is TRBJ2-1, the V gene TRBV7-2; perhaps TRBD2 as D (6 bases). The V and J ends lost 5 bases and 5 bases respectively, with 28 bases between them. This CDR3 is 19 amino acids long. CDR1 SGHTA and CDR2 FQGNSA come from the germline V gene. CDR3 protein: CASSRVSPGSSGAHNEQFF. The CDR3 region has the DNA TGTGCCAGCAGCCGTGTATCCCCCGGGAGCTCTGGGGCACACAATGAGCAGTTCTTC.